This TCR beta chain was obtained from a study of blood T cell repertoires in COVID-19. Study as a whole: Sources were T cells, B-cell-depleted T cells, or PBMCs; the material itself was cDNA or gDNA.

The protocol was immunoSEQ multiplex PCR, while the TCRdb copy is restricted to in-frame clones and leaves out a portion. This sample has around 390,000 clones, with around nine tenths found just once. This study enrolled people aged 18 to 89 from roughly 22 US geographic areas. Assignments of participants to cohorts depended upon their own reported clinical history. Either two negative PCRs, clearance, or symptom resolution qualified Cohort 3 donors as recovered. The CDR3 extends over 14 amino acids. Germline CDR1 SEHNR, CDR2 FQNEAQ (reference sequence). The V gene lost 1 base and the J gene lost 6 bases, with 11 bases spanning the gap.

The chain has TRBV7-9 and TRBJ2-3; possibly TRBD2 for D (7 bases). This clonotype was sampled from a woman aged 45-59 years who had recovered from COVID-19. The sample consisted of PBMCs or T cells enriched from blood (not recorded which). CDR3 sequence (DNA): TGTGCCAGCAGCTTAGGCGGGGGCAGCGATACGCAGTATTTT. This encodes CASSLGGGSDTQYF. Based on the CDR3 plus reference TRBV7-9 and TRBJ2-3, the full variable domain is DTGVSQNPRHKITKRGQNVTFRCDPISEHNRLYWYRQTLGQGPEFLTYFQNEAQLEKSRLLSDRFSAERPKGSFSTLEIQRTEQGDSAMYLCASSLGGGSDTQYFGPGTRLTVL.